These 32 T cell receptor beta chains came from one sample sequenced in a study of OX40 agonist ivuxolimab in advanced cancers. Sequencing used immunoSEQ multiplex PCR; TCRdb keeps in-frame clones, though not all of them. This sample has 55,000 to 75,000 clones, with approximately 93% found just once. Sequenced material: CD4+ or CD8+ T cells sorted from blood, taken in a trial of the OX40 agonist ivuxolimab. The origin of the receptors is an adult with an advanced solid tumor such as melanoma, head and neck, liver or kidney cancer.

This rearrangement joins TRBV6-1 to TRBJ2-5; TRBD1 is a possible D gene (5 bases). The length of the CDR3 is 16 residues. V dropped 0 bases and J dropped 4 bases, with 15 bases sitting between them. Germline assignment: CDR1 MNHNS and CDR2 SASEGT. In DNA, the CDR3 is TGTGCCAGCAGTGAAGCGCTTATAGGGGTCGGAGAGACCCAGTACTTC. Amino acids: CASSEALIGVGETQYF.

The genes are TRBV6-5 and TRBJ1-2, with 7 bases lining up with TRBD1. The V gene end was trimmed by 6 bases and the J gene end by 2 bases; junction bases not matched to a gene: 6. Germline values: CDR1 MNHEY, CDR2 SVGAGI. The CDR3 runs 14 residues. The CDR3 DNA follows: TGTGCCAGCAGGAGACAGGGTCCCAACTATGGCTACACCTTC. Translated: CASRRQGPNYGYTF.

The CDR3 DNA sequence: TGCGCCAGCAGCTTGGGAGTTGGGAGTGGGGGTAATTCACCCCTCCACTTT. Protein: CASSLGVGSGGNSPLHF. The V call is TRBV5-1, the J call TRBJ1-6; a weak D match, TRBD1 (5 bases). With 0 bases removed from V and 6 bases from J, the gap between germline ends came to 16 bases. This CDR3 is 17 amino acids long. Germline V gene sequence: CDR1 SGHRS, CDR2 YFSETQ. The variable domain in full, completed from reference TRBV5-1 and TRBJ1-6, reads KAGVTQTPRYLIKTRGQQVTLSCSPISGHRSVSWYQQTPGQGLQFLFEYFSETQRNKGNFPGRFSGRQFSNSRSEMNVSTLELGDSALYLCASSLGVGSGGNSPLHFGNGTRLTVT.

This sequence joins TRBV29-1 and TRBJ2-7; D unclear. This CDR3 has 9 amino acids. Trimming left V 7 bases short and J 11 bases short, with 12 bases between. Germline V lookup: CDR1 SQVTM, CDR2 ANQGSEA. The CDR3: CSERASKYF. For the CDR3, the DNA is TGCAGCGAACGGGCCTCGAAGTACTTC.

The V call is TRBV7-2, the J call TRBJ1-1, with 7 bases fitting TRBD1. Per germline, CDR1 SGHTA and CDR2 FQGNSA. CDR3 size: 15 residues. V trimming: 5 bases; J trimming: 4 bases; junction bases outside the gene matches: 10. Here the CDR3 DNA reads TGTGCCAGCAGCGTTACAGGGGCACGGGGCACTGAAGCTTTCTTT. It specifies CASSVTGARGTEAFF.

CDR3 sequence: CASSILRTSEQYF. CDR3 in DNA: TGTGCCAGTAGTATACTTAGAACCTCCGAGCAGTACTTC. This rearrangement joins TRBV19 to TRBJ2-7; D remains unclear. CDR3 length: 13 residues. Germline V gene sequence: CDR1 LNHDA, CDR2 SQIVND (reference sequence). V was pared by 2 bases and J by 6 bases, with 11 bases between. The full variable domain, with the rest looked up from reference TRBV19 and TRBJ2-7, is DGGITQSPKYLFRKEGQNVTLSCEQNLNHDAMYWYRQDPGQGLRLIYYSQIVNDFQKGDIAEGYSVSREKKESFPLTVTSAQKNPTAFYLCASSILRTSEQYFGPGTRLTVT.

The chain combines TRBV4-2 with TRBJ2-3; the match to TRBD2 covers 9 bases. CDR1 and CDR2 (germline): LGHNA, YNFKEQ. Trimming at V came to 0 bases and at J to 0 bases, leaving 1 base not matched to a gene. CDR3 length: 16 amino acids. CDR3 loop: CASSQDLAGSTDTQYF. The CDR3 DNA reads TGTGCCAGCAGCCAAGATCTAGCGGGGAGCACAGATACGCAGTATTTT.

The chain joins TRBV5-1 to TRBJ2-3; 8 positions match TRBD1. The V gene's germline CDR1 is SGHRS and CDR2 YFSETQ. The CDR3 sequence is 15 residues long. V lost 0 bases, J lost 4 bases, and 4 bases stayed unmatched. The CDR3 DNA is TGCGCCAGCAGCTTGGCCAGGGGGCGCGCAGATACGCAGTATTTT. Protein: CASSLARGRADTQYF. The full variable domain, in which reference TRBV5-1 and TRBJ2-3 provide the parts outside the CDR3, is KAGVTQTPRYLIKTRGQQVTLSCSPISGHRSVSWYQQTPGQGLQFLFEYFSETQRNKGNFPGRFSGRQFSNSRSEMNVSTLELGDSALYLCASSLARGRADTQYFGPGTRLTVL.

The V call is TRBV28, the J call TRBJ2-7; D uncertain. The CDR3 runs 11 residues. Germline V gives CDR1 MDHEN, CDR2 SYDVKM. V was cut by 5 bases and J by 4 bases, with 6 bases left in between. CDR3 DNA: TGTGCCAGCAGTCGCAATTACGAGCAGTACTTC. This translates into CASSRNYEQYF.

CDR3: CASSHRSTGGNTEAFF. In DNA, the CDR3 is TGTGCCAGCAGCCATAGGTCAACAGGGGGGAACACTGAAGCTTTCTTT. The chain recombines TRBV14 with TRBJ1-1, with TRBD1 matching 8 bases. Germline trimming cut 3 bases from V and 1 base from J; bases unmatched to any gene: 7. The CDR3 consists of 16 residues. Germline V gene lookup returns CDR1 SGHDN and CDR2 FVKESK.

The chain is built from TRBV28 and TRBJ2-2, with TRBD1 identical over 7 bases. CDR3 length equals 16 residues. Germline V gene lookup returns CDR1 MDHEN and CDR2 SYDVKM. V gave up 3 bases and J gave up 0 bases; unmatched junction bases: 4. CDR3 DNA sequence: TGTGCCAGCAGTTTGCGAGGGGGCGCGAACACCGGGGAGCTGTTTTTT. Its translation: CASSLRGGANTGELFF.

The chain is built from TRBV10-3 and TRBJ1-2; 7 nucleotides align to TRBD1. Germline V lookup: CDR1 ENHRY, CDR2 SYGVKD. The V segment lost 8 bases and the J segment 4 bases; nucleotides outside the gene matches: 10. This CDR3 comprises 14 residues. In DNA form, the CDR3 reads TGTGCCATCGGGCGTGAGGGGGCTCCCTATGGCTACACCTTC. Protein sequence: CAIGREGAPYGYTF.

The chain couples TRBV10-3 to TRBJ1-6; TRBD1 agrees at 8 bases. Trimming took 6 bases from V and 8 from J; bases not matched to a gene: 9. Germline loops: CDR1 ENHRY, CDR2 SYGVKD. This CDR3 is built from 15 residues. The CDR3, as DNA: TGTGCCATCAGGGCCGACACAGGGGGGTATTCACCCCTCCACTTT. Translated, it gives CAIRADTGGYSPLHF.

The chain uses TRBV7-2 and TRBJ1-1; 7 positions match TRBD1. The CDR3 consists of 13 residues. The germline V gene encodes CDR1 SGHTA and CDR2 FQGNSA. V lost 5 bases to trimming and J lost 9 bases; unmatched junction nucleotides: 9. As DNA, the CDR3 is TGTGCCAGCAGCCAAGATGAAGGGGGCAAAGCTTTCTTT. This codes for CASSQDEGGKAFF.

This clone was seen only once. This chain joins TRBV28 and TRBJ2-2, with 8 bases matching TRBD1. V was clipped by 5 bases and J by 5 bases; unmatched bases: 7. Looked up from germline, CDR1 is MDHEN and CDR2 is SYDVKM. This CDR3 region has 15 residues. The CDR3 is CASSPRGRSTGELFF. The DNA of the CDR3 is TGTGCCAGCAGTCCCAGGGGGCGAAGTACCGGGGAGCTGTTTTTT.

This chain connects TRBV5-1 to TRBJ1-1; D is uncertain. The germline CDR1 and CDR2 sequences are SGHRS and YFSETQ. The CDR3 is 11 residues long. V dropped 1 base and J dropped 2 bases, with 0 bases sitting between them. The CDR3 DNA sequence: TGCGCCAGCAGCTTGAACACTGAAGCTTTCTTT. Translation gives CASSLNTEAFF.

The chain links TRBV28 to TRBJ2-3; D is perhaps TRBD2 (7 bases). V was cut by 7 bases and J by 6 bases, with 23 bases left in between. This CDR3 contains 16 residues. CDR1 is MDHEN and CDR2 is SYDVKM in the germline V gene. CDR3 residues: CASIPGGADGVDTQYF. For the CDR3, the DNA is TGTGCCAGCATCCCTGGGGGGGCCGACGGCGTCGATACGCAGTATTTT. The whole variable domain, filled in from reference TRBV28 and TRBJ2-3, reads DVKVTQSSRYLVKRTGEKVFLECVQDMDHENMFWYRQDPGLGLRLIYFSYDVKMKEKGDIPEGYSVSREKKERFSLILESASTNQTSMYLCASIPGGADGVDTQYFGPGTRLTVL.

The gene calls are TRBV7-3 and TRBJ1-4; weak D call: TRBD1 (6 bases). Trimming stripped 4 bases from V and 6 bases from J, with 15 bases between. This CDR3 spans 15 amino acids. Germline CDR1 and CDR2: SGHTA and FQGTGA. The CDR3 sequence is CASSSRTAADEKLFF. As DNA, the CDR3 is TGTGCCAGCAGCTCGAGGACAGCTGCAGATGAAAAACTGTTTTTT.

V gene TRBV5-4 combines with J gene TRBJ2-1; TRBD2 aligns across 8 bases. V lost 4 bases, J lost 4 bases, and 7 bases stayed unmatched. The CDR3 is 15 residues long. Germline V gene sequence: CDR1 SGHNT, CDR2 YYREEE (reference sequence). The CDR3 reads CASSPGLAAYNEQFF. In DNA, the CDR3 is TGTGCCAGCAGCCCAGGACTAGCAGCTTACAATGAGCAGTTCTTC.

The rearrangement uses TRBV11-2 and TRBJ2-1, with TRBD2 matching 7 bases. Germline CDR1 is SGHAT and CDR2 is FQNNGV. CDR3 size: 16 residues. V was pared by 0 bases and J by 7 bases, with 9 bases of the junction left unmatched. The CDR3, as DNA: TGTGCCAGCAGCTTAGAATCAGCGGGGCTTCGAAATGAGCAGTTCTTC. Its translation is CASSLESAGLRNEQFF.

The chain recombines TRBV4-3 with TRBJ2-7, with 7 bases aligning to TRBD2. V was pared by 4 bases and J by 2 bases, with 8 bases of the junction left unmatched. The V gene's germline CDR1 is LGHNA and CDR2 YSLEER. This CDR3 has 15 amino acids. This chain's CDR3 is CASSRLGGKAYEQYF. CDR3 coding DNA: TGCGCCAGCAGCCGGCTCGGGGGGAAAGCCTACGAGCAGTACTTC.

This clone was detected once. The chain combines TRBV7-9 with TRBJ1-4; a weak D match, TRBD1 (5 bases). V shed 5 bases and J shed 3 bases, with 7 bases lying between them. Per the germline V gene, CDR1 is SEHNR and CDR2 is FQNEAQ (reference sequence). The length of the CDR3 is 13 residues. CDR3 sequence reads: CASSLTANEKLFF. The CDR3 nucleotides are TGTGCCAGCAGCCTGACAGCTAATGAAAAACTGTTTTTT.

The chain employs TRBV28 and TRBJ2-7; 12 bases map to TRBD2. V was clipped by 5 bases and J by 2 bases; unmatched bases: 1. Germline V gives CDR1 MDHEN, CDR2 SYDVKM. The CDR3 is 14 amino acids. CDR3 DNA: TGTGCCAGCAGTCTAGCGGGAGGGACCTACGAGCAGTACTTC. The encoded protein is CASSLAGGTYEQYF.

CDR3 protein: CASSFQIGGEQFF. DNA for the CDR3: TGTGCCAGCAGTTTCCAAATAGGGGGTGAGCAGTTCTTC. This chain uses TRBV27 with TRBJ2-1, with a possible D match to TRBD1 (6 bases). In germline, CDR1 is MNHEY, CDR2 SMNVEV (reference sequence). V lost 3 bases and J lost 9, with 12 bases in between. The CDR3 has 13 residues.

This chain links TRBV10-1 with TRBJ2-1; no firm D call. Trimming removed 2 bases at V and 10 bases at J, with 9 bases between. The CDR3 is made up of 12 amino acids. Germline V gives CDR1 WNHNN, CDR2 SYGVQD (reference sequence). CDR3 nucleotides: TGCGCCAGCAGTGAGGTCCGGGCGGAGCAGTTCTTC. This translates into CASSEVRAEQFF.

A few counts support this clone. The gene calls are TRBV11-2 and TRBJ2-7; D unclear. The V gene's germline CDR1 is SGHAT and CDR2 FQNNGV. V lost 1 base to trimming and J lost 2 bases, with 12 bases between them. The CDR3 loop spans 15 amino acids. Here the CDR3 reads CASSLGADRTYEQYF. CDR3 bases: TGTGCCAGCAGCTTAGGGGCGGACCGAACCTACGAGCAGTACTTC.

This sequence joins TRBV5-5 and TRBJ2-5, with 8 nucleotides matching TRBD2. V lost 1 base to trimming and J lost 4 bases; unmatched junction nucleotides: 9. Germline-derived CDR1 and CDR2 are SGHKS and YYEKEE (reference sequence). The CDR3 totals 16 residues. The CDR3 is CASSLYLREERETQYF. CDR3 sequence (DNA): TGTGCCAGCAGCTTGTACTTGCGGGAGGAAAGAGAGACCCAGTACTTC.

DNA of the CDR3: TGTGCCAGTCTTGACAGGGGCTTCAATCAGCCCCAGCATTTT. Translating gives CASLDRGFNQPQHF. The chain combines TRBV19 with TRBJ1-5; 8 bases agree with TRBD1. The CDR3 totals 14 residues. V lost 8 bases, J lost 3 bases, and 6 bases stayed unmatched. In germline, CDR1 is LNHDA, CDR2 SQIVND (reference sequence).

The CDR3 DNA reads TGTGCCAGCAGTTTGTTTGGGCCTGAGCAGTTCTTC. Translated: CASSLFGPEQFF. V gene TRBV28 combines with J gene TRBJ2-1; D ambiguous. Trimming shortened V by 3 bases and J by 9 bases, and 9 bases separated the two germline ends. The germline V gene encodes CDR1 MDHEN and CDR2 SYDVKM. The CDR3 runs 12 residues.

The table lists this clone with a count of one. The CDR3 reads CASSFEFSYEQYF. The CDR3 nucleotides are TGTGCCAGCAGTTTTGAGTTCTCCTACGAGCAGTACTTC. The V and J genes are TRBV28 and TRBJ2-7; D gene ambiguous. Germline assignment: CDR1 MDHEN and CDR2 SYDVKM. V gave up 3 bases and J gave up 0 bases, with 6 bases separating them. The CDR3 contains 13 residues.

The chain recombines TRBV5-1 with TRBJ2-4; 9 nucleotides agree with TRBD1. The CDR3 has 16 amino acids. Germline V CDR1 and CDR2: SGHRS, YFSETQ. The V gene end was trimmed by 5 bases and the J gene end by 2 bases; junction bases not matched to a gene: 8. The CDR3 nucleotides read TGCGCCAGCAGGCCTACAGGGGGCGAATCCAAAAACATTCAGTACTTC. Translated: CASRPTGGESKNIQYF.

The chain's CDR3 is CASGHRDRGGEQYF. The CDR3 DNA is TGTGCCAGCGGTCACCGGGACAGGGGCGGCGAGCAGTACTTC. The rearrangement links TRBV28 to TRBJ2-7; TRBD1 matches at 10 bases. CDR3 length: 14 amino acids. The germline V gene has CDR1 MDHEN and CDR2 SYDVKM. V gave up 8 bases and J gave up 6 bases; unmatched junction bases: 10.